This T cell receptor beta chain was identified during a study of blood T cell repertoires in COVID-19. Libraries were prepared by immunoSEQ multiplex PCR; TCRdb keeps only in-frame clonotypes and omits some of them. This sample has about 240,000 clones, with approximately 90% found just once. In germline, CDR1 is SGHAT, CDR2 FQNNGV. With 5 bases clipped from V and 5 bases from J, the junction kept 7 bases outside the gene matches. There are 14 residues in the CDR3. The receptor was isolated from a man aged 60 to 75 who had recovered from COVID-19. The rearrangement uses TRBV11-2 and TRBJ2-7, with 9 bases matching TRBD1. Sequencing used peripheral blood. CDR3 residues: CASSKGQGVDEQYV. DNA for the CDR3: TGTGCCAGCAGCAAGGGACAGGGAGTGGACGAGCAGTACGTC.